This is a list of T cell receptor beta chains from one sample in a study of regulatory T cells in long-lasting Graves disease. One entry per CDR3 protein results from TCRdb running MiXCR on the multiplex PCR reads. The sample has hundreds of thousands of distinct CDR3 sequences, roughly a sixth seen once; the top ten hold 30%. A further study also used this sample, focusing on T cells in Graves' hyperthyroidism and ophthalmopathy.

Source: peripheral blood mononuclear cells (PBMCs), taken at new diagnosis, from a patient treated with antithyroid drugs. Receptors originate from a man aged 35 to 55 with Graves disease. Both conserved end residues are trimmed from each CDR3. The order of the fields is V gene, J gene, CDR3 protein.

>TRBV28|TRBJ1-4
ASSLNAGWANEKLF
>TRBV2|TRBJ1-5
ASSVLPPSSRKNSNQPQH
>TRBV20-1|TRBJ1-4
SALVLTNEKLF
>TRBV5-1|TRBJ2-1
ASSLVAGGPREQF
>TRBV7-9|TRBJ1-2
ASSLDHYGYT
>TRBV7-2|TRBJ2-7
ASSGGDTPYEQY
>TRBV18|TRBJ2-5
ASSPTRQSNRETQY
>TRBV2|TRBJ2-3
ASSVRLDTQY
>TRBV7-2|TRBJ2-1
ASSLTSGADNEQF
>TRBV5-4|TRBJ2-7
ASRRGQGDSYEQY
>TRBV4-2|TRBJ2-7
ASSQDRYEQY
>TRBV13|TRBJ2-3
ASSFRRLAGSTDTQY
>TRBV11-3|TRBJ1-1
ASSWGRMNTEAF
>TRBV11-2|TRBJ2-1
ASSLEGPSEQF
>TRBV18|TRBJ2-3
ASSRGLAGGLGDTQY
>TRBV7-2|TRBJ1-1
ASSLNPPRVNTEAF
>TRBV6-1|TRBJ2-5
ASTEHYGETQY
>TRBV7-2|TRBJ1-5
ASSPMERSNQPQH
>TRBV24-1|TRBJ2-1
ATSDPGTGDSEQF